This TCR beta chain was captured by sequencing in a study of identical twins. Findings and limits, study-wide: Cross-sectional statistical analysis was relied on for the conclusions, without the same donors being followed. An excess of low generation probability was shown by twin-shared out-of-frame alpha sequences. Cord blood's abundant beta clonotypes had fewer insertions, unlike memory repertoires.

TCRdb called the 5' RACE reads again in MiXCR, with one record for every CDR3 protein. There are 200,000 to 250,000 distinct CDR3 sequences in the sample; about an eighth occur only once, and around 9% lies in the top ten. CDR3 length: 14 residues. Trimming shortened V by 4 bases and J by 4 bases, and 13 bases separated the two germline ends. Germline V gives CDR1 MNHEY, CDR2 SVGAGI. Of note for this clonotype: Its antigen is not identified.

Sequencing was performed on memory (CD45RO+) T cells sorted from blood. The rearrangement joins TRBV6-5 to TRBJ1-1; weak D call: TRBD1 (5 bases). The TCR originated in a woman in her late teens or twenties in good health. The chain's CDR3 is CASSWGRAGTEAFF. The CDR3 DNA follows: TGTGCCAGCAGTTGGGGCCGAGCGGGCACTGAAGCTTTCTTT.